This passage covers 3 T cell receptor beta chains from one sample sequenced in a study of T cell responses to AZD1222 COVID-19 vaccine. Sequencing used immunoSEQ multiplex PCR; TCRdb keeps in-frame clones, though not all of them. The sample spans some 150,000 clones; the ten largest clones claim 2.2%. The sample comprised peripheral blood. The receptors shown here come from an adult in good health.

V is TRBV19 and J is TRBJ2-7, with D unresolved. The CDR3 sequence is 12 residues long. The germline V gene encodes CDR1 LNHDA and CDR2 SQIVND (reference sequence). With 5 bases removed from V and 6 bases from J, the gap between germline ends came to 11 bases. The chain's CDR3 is CASSAAAGEQYF. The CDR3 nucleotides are TGTGCCAGTAGTGCGGCCGCTGGCGAGCAGTACTTC.

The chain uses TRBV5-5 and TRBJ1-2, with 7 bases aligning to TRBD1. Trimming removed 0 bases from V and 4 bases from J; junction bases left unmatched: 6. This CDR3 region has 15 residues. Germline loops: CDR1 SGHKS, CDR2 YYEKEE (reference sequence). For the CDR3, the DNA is TGTGCCAGCAGCTTGGTGGCAGGGGGGACCTATGGCTACACCTTC. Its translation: CASSLVAGGTYGYTF.

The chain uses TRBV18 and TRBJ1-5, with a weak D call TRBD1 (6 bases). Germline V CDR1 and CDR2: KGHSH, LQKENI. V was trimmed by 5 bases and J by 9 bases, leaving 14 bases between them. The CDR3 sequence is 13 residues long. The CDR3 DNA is TGTGCCAGCTCAAGCGGACAGTTGAGGCCCCAGCATTTT. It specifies CASSSGQLRPQHF.